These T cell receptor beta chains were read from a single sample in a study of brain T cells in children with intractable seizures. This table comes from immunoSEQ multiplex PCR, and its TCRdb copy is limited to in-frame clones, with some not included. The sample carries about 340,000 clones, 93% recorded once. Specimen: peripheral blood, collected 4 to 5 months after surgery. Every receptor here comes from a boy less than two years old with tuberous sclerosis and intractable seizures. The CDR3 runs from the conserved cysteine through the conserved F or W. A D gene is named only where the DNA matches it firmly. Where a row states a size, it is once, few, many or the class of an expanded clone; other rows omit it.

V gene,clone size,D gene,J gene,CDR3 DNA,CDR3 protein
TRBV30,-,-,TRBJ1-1,TGTGCCTGGAGTCTGGTGGGAACTGAAGCTTTCTTT,CAWSLVGTEAFF
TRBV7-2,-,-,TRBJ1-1,TGTGCCAGCAGCTTAGCCGGGAACACTGAAGCTTTCTTT,CASSLAGNTEAFF
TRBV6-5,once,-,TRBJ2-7,TGTGCCAGCAGTTCCCTGGACAGCTACGAGCAGTACTTC,CASSSLDSYEQYF
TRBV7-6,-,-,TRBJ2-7,TGTGCCAGCAGCCAGCACTCAGGGGTCGAGCAGTACTTC,CASSQHSGVEQYF
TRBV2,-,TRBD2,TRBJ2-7,TGTGCCAGTCATAGCGGGGTTAACTACGAGCAGTACTTC,CASHSGVNYEQYF
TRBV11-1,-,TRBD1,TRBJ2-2,TGTGCCAGCAGCTTGGACAGGTCGAGCACCGGGGAGCTGTTTTTT,CASSLDRSSTGELFF
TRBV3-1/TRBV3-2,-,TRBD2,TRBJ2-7,TGTGCCAGCAGCCAAAGGACTAGCGGGAGGGCCTACGAGCAGTACTTC,CASSQRTSGRAYEQYF
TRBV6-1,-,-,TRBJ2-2,TGTGCCAGCAGTGAAGGAAGGGGCGCCGGGGAGCTGTTTTTT,CASSEGRGAGELFF
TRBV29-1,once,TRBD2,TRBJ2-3,TGCAGCGTTGAGACCGGGACTAGCGGCACAGATACGCAGTATTTT,CSVETGTSGTDTQYF
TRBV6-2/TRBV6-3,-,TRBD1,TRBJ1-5,TGTGCCAGCAGTAAGGGACAGGTAAATCAGCCCCAGCATTTT,CASSKGQVNQPQHF
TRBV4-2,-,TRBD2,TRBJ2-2,TGTGCCAGCAGCCAAGATAGTAGTGTGACTAGCGGAAACACCGGGGAGCTGTTTTTT,CASSQDSSVTSGNTGELFF